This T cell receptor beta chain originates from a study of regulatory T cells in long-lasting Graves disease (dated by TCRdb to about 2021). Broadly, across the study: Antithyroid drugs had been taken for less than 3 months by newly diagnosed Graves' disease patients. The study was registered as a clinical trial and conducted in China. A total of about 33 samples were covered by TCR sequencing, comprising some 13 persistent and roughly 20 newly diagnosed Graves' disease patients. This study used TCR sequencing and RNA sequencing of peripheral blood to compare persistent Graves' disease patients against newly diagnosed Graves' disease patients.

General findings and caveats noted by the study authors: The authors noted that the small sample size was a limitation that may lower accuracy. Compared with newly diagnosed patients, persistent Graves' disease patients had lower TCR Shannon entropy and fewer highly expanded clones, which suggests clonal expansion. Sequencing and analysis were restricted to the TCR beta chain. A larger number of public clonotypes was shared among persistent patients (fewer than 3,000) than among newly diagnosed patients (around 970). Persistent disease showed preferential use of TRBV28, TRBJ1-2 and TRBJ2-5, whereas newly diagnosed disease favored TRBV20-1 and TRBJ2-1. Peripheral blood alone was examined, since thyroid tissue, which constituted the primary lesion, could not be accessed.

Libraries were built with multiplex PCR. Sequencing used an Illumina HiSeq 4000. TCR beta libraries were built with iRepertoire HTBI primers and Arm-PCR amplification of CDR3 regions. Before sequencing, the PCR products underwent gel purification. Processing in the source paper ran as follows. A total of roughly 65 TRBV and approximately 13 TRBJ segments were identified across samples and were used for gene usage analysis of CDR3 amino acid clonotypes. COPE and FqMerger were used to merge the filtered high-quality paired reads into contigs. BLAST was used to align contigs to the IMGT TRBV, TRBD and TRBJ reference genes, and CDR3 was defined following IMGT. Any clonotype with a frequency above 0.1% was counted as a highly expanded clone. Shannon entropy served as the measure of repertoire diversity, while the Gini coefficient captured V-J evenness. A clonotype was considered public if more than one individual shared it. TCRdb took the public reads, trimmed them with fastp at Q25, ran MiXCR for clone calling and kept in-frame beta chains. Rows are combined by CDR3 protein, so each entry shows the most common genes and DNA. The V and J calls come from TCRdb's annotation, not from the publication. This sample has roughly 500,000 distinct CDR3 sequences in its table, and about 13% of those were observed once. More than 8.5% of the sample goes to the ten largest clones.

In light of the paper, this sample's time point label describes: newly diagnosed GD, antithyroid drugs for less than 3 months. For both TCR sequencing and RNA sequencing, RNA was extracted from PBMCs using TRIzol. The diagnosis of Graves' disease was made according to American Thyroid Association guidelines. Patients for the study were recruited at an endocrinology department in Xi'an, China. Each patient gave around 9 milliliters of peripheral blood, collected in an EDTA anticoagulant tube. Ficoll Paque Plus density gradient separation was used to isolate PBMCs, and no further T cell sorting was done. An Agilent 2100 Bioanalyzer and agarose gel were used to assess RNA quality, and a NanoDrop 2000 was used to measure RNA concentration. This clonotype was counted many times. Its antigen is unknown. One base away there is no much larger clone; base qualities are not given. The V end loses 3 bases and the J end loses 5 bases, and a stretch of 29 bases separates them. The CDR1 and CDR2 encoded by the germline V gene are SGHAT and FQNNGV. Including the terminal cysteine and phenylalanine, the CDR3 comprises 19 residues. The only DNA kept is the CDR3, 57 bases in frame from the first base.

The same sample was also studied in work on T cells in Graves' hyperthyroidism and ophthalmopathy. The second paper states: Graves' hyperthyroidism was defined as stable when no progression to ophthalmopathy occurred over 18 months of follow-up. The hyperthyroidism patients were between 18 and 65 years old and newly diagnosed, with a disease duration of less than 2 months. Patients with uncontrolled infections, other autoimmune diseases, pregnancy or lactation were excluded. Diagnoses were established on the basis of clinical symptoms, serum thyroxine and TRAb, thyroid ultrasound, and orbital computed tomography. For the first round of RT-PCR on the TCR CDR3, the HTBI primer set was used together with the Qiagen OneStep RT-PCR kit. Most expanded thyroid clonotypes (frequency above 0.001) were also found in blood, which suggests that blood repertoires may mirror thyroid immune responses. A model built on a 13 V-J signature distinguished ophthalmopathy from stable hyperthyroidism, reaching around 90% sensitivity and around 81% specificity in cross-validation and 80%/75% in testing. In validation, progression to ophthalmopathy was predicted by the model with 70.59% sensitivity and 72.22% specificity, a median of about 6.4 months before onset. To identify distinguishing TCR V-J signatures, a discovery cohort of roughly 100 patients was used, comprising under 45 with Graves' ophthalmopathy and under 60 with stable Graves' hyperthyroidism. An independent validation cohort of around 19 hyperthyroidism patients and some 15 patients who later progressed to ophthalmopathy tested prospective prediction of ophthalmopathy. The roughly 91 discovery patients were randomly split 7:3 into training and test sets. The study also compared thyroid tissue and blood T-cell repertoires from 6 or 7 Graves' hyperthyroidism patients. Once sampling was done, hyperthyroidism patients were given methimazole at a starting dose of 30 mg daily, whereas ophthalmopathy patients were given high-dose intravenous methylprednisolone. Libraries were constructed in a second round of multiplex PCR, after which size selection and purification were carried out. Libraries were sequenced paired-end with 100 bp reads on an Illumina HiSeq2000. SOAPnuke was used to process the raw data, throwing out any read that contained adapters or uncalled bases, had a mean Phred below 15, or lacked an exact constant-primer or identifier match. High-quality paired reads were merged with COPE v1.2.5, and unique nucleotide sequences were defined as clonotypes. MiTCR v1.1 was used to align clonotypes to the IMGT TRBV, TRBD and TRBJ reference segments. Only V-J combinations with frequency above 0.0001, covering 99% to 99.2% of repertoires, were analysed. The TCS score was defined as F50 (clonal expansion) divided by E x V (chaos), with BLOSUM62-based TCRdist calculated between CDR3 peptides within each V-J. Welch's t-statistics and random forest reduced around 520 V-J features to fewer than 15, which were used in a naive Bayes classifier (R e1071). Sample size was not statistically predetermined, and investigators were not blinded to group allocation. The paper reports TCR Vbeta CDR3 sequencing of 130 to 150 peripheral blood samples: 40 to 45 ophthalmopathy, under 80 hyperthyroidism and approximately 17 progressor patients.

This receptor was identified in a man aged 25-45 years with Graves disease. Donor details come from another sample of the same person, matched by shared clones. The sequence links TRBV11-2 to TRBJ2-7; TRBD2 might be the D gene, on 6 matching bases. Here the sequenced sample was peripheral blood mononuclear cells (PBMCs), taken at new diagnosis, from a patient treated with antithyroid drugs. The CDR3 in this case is CASSFPPRGGSSRRNEQYF. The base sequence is TGTGCCAGCAGCTTCCCTCCGCGGGGTGGGAGCTCCCGGAGAAACGAGCAGTACTTC.